These 27 T cell receptor beta chains were sequenced from one sample in a study of early T cells in non-severe SARS-CoV-2 infection. TCRdb ran MiXCR on the 5' RACE reads and lists one entry per CDR3 protein. Among tens of thousands of distinct CDR3 sequences listed, 13% were seen once. The sequencing input was whole blood. The receptors here all came from an adult who was a healthcare worker with PCR-confirmed SARS-CoV-2 infection or an uninfected control (not recorded which).

The chain recombines TRBV20-1 with TRBJ1-1; no clear D gene. The ends were cut back, 3 bases at V and 1 base at J, with 9 bases in the middle. The CDR3 length is 13 residues. Germline V gene sequence: CDR1 DFQATT, CDR2 SNEGSKA (reference sequence). The CDR3 here is CSARISGNTEAFF. The CDR3 DNA is TGCAGTGCTAGGATTTCGGGGAACACTGAAGCTTTCTTT.

This clonotype was seen at least ten times. The V gene is TRBV7-8, the J gene TRBJ2-1; D unresolved. Deletions cut 6 bases from V and 13 bases from J, with 10 bases between. Germline V gene lookup returns CDR1 SGHVS and CDR2 FQNEAQ. There are 10 residues in the CDR3. The CDR3 DNA follows: TGTGCCAGCAGTATAGAGCCCCAGTTCTTC. As protein: CASSIEPQFF.

This chain joins TRBV29-1 and TRBJ2-2; 8 bases fit TRBD1. Germline V gene sequence: CDR1 SQVTM, CDR2 ANQGSEA. This CDR3 has 17 amino acids. Trimming cost V 0 bases and J 0 bases; bases outside gene matches: 6. The chain's CDR3 is CSVEEGRGPANTGELFF. DNA for the CDR3: TGCAGCGTTGAAGAGGGCAGGGGGCCGGCGAACACCGGGGAGCTGTTTTTT.

This clonotype was recorded a few times. The chain uses TRBV3-1 and TRBJ1-1; D unclear. The germline V gene has CDR1 LGHDT and CDR2 YNNKEL (reference sequence). Trimming removed 4 bases at V and 3 bases at J, with 12 bases between. The length of the CDR3 is 14 residues. The CDR3 sequence: CASSPKWVDTEAFF. The CDR3 DNA sequence: TGTGCCAGCAGCCCGAAGTGGGTGGACACTGAAGCTTTCTTT.

This clonotype was found many times. This chain links TRBV20-1 with TRBJ1-1; D may be TRBD1 (5 bases). The CDR3 has 14 residues. V shed 1 base and J shed 4 bases, with 13 bases lying between them. The germline gives CDR1 DFQATT, CDR2 SNEGSKA (reference sequence). The DNA of the CDR3 is TGCAGTGCTAGAGTTCGGGGCTGGGGCACTGAAGCTTTCTTT. Translation: CSARVRGWGTEAFF.

This clonotype appeared many times. The CDR3 reads CASSSNRANNQPQHF. DNA for the CDR3: TGTGCCAGCTCCTCAAACCGGGCCAACAATCAGCCCCAGCATTTT. The V gene is TRBV3-1, the J gene TRBJ1-5; no clear D gene. The V end lost 8 bases, the J end lost 3 bases, and 17 bases lay between the germline ends. From germline, CDR1 is LGHDT and CDR2 YNNKEL (reference sequence). CDR3 size: 15 residues.

This clonotype was observed at least ten times. For the CDR3, the DNA is TGCGCCAGCAGCCGGGGGACCGGGACGACTGACAATGAGCAGTTCTTC. Amino acids: CASSRGTGTTDNEQFF. The chain uses TRBV4-3 and TRBJ2-1; D is perhaps TRBD1 or TRBD2 (5 bases each). Trimming removed 4 bases at V and 5 bases at J, with 18 bases between. From germline, CDR1 is LGHNA and CDR2 YSLEER. The CDR3 covers 16 residues.

This clonotype showed up just a few times. The rearrangement joins TRBV6-5 to TRBJ1-2; D unclear. The V and J ends lost 7 bases and 2 bases respectively, with 17 bases between them. This CDR3 is 15 amino acids long. From germline, CDR1 is MNHEY and CDR2 SVGAGI. CDR3 nucleotide sequence: TGTGCCAGCACCTACGGCCCTCTTGGGAACTATGGCTACACCTTC. Translating it yields CASTYGPLGNYGYTF.

The V gene is TRBV20-1, the J gene TRBJ1-1; no firm D call. The CDR3 extends over 11 amino acids. V lost 1 base, J lost 6 bases, and 6 bases lay in between. The germline V gene has CDR1 DFQATT and CDR2 SNEGSKA (reference sequence). As DNA, the CDR3 is TGCAGTGCTAGAGTCTCGGCTGAAGCTTTCTTT. Residues: CSARVSAEAFF.

This clonotype was seen repeatedly, ten times or more. The J gene is TRBJ1-5, the V gene TRBV7-2; 8 nucleotides align to TRBD1. The trim removed 7 bases at V and 0 bases at J, leaving 8 bases unmatched. Germline CDR1 reads SGHTA; CDR2 reads FQGNSA. CDR3 length: 16 residues. CDR3 in amino acids: CASTTGTGHSNQPQHF. CDR3 sequence (DNA): TGTGCCAGCACCACCGGGACAGGTCATAGCAATCAGCCCCAGCATTTT.

The chain is built from TRBV5-1 and TRBJ2-7; 8 bases line up with TRBD1. The germline V gene encodes CDR1 SGHRS and CDR2 YFSETQ. The V and J ends lost 4 bases and 2 bases, in that order; junction bases with no gene match: 8. The CDR3 has 15 residues. CDR3 residues: CASSARTGRPYEQYF. The CDR3 nucleotides read TGCGCCAGCAGCGCCCGGACAGGGCGACCCTACGAGCAGTACTTC.

This clonotype has a count of ten or more. V usage is TRBV7-6 and J usage is TRBJ2-2, with D tentatively TRBD1 or TRBD2 (5 bases each). The CDR3 is 13 residues long. V was shortened by 8 bases and J by 4 bases, with 11 bases between the two germline ends. Germline assignment: CDR1 SGHVS and CDR2 FNYEAQ. The CDR3 sequence is CASVPGGTGELFF. CDR3 nucleotide sequence: TGTGCCAGCGTCCCTGGGGGCACCGGGGAGCTGTTTTTT.

This clonotype was detected a few times. V usage is TRBV6-5 and J usage is TRBJ1-5; the D gene is possibly TRBD1 (6 bases). This CDR3 region has 12 residues. V was shortened by 11 bases and J by 0 bases, with 8 bases between the two germline ends. Germline V lookup: CDR1 MNHEY, CDR2 SVGAGI. CDR3 in amino acids: CASGDSNQPQHF. The CDR3 nucleotides read TGTGCCTCAGGGGATAGCAATCAGCCCCAGCATTTT.

The V call is TRBV25-1, the J call TRBJ1-1; D perhaps matches TRBD1 (6 bases). Germline CDR1 MGHDK, CDR2 SYGVNS. Trimming took off 6 bases at V and 11 bases at J, with 19 bases between the two ends. CDR3 size: 13 residues. The CDR3 is CASSQAPGAGAFF. CDR3 sequence (DNA): TGTGCCAGCAGCCAGGCCCCGGGGGCCGGGGCTTTCTTT.

At least ten counts were recorded for this clonotype. The chain is built from TRBV6-4 and TRBJ2-1; 8 nucleotides match TRBD2. The CDR3 consists of 14 residues. The V segment lost 2 bases and the J segment 3 bases; nucleotides outside the gene matches: 0. Germline V gene lookup returns CDR1 MRHNA and CDR2 SNTAGT. As DNA, the CDR3 is TGTGCCAGCAGTGACAGCGGGGGCTACAATGAGCAGTTCTTC. Protein: CASSDSGGYNEQFF.

In this sample, this clonotype turned up a few times. J is TRBJ2-3 and V is TRBV9; no clear D. V lost 2 bases and J lost 6, with 4 bases in between. Per germline, CDR1 SGDLS and CDR2 YYNGEE. This CDR3 has 11 amino acids. This CDR3 is CASSVGDTQYF. CDR3 sequence (DNA): TGTGCCAGCAGCGTCGGGGATACGCAGTATTTT.

In this sample, this clonotype turned up a few times. This chain uses TRBV10-3 with TRBJ1-1; D remains ambiguous. From germline, CDR1 is ENHRY and CDR2 SYGVKD. Trimming pared 4 bases from V and 0 bases from J, leaving 9 bases between. The CDR3 covers 14 residues. CDR3 loop: CAISAELMNTEAFF. CDR3 DNA: TGTGCCATCAGTGCTGAACTGATGAACACTGAAGCTTTCTTT.

This clonotype was observed at least ten times. This sequence joins TRBV7-6 and TRBJ2-7; D not resolved. The germline gives CDR1 SGHVS, CDR2 FNYEAQ. Trimming left V 4 bases short and J 0 bases short, with 7 bases between. The CDR3 extends over 13 amino acids. The CDR3 is CASSSRSSYEQYF. As DNA, the CDR3 is TGTGCCAGCAGCTCACGGAGCTCCTACGAGCAGTACTTC.

This clonotype appeared a few times. In DNA form, the CDR3 reads TGTGCCAGCAGCTTAGCGGGCATCGGGAATCAGCCCCAGCATTTT. Protein: CASSLAGIGNQPQHF. The genes are TRBV7-9 and TRBJ1-5; D ambiguous. Trimming removed 0 bases at V and 4 bases at J, with 10 bases between. The CDR3 length is 15 residues. The germline CDR1 and CDR2 sequences are SEHNR and FQNEAQ (reference sequence).

This clonotype has at least ten counts. The rearrangement joins TRBV14 to TRBJ2-1; D tentatively reads TRBD1 or TRBD2 (5 bases each). Trimming took off 8 bases at V and 0 bases at J, with 17 bases between the two ends. The CDR3 length is 16 residues. The germline V gene has CDR1 SGHDN and CDR2 FVKESK. CDR3 in DNA: TGTGCCAGCTCTGAGTGGGGGAAAAGCTCCTACAATGAGCAGTTCTTC. This sequence encodes CASSEWGKSSYNEQFF.

CDR3 sequence reads: CASSFALQGTYEQYF. The DNA for the CDR3 is TGCGCCAGCAGCTTCGCCCTACAGGGAACCTACGAGCAGTACTTC. The chain links TRBV5-1 to TRBJ2-7; TRBD1 is a possible D gene (6 bases). The CDR3 is made up of 15 amino acids. The V end was cut by 2 bases, the J end by 2 bases, with 14 bases between. Germline V gene lookup returns CDR1 SGHRS and CDR2 YFSETQ.

There are a few counts of this clonotype. V gene TRBV6-2 or TRBV6-3 combines with J gene TRBJ1-4, with D perhaps matching TRBD1 (5 bases). V was trimmed by 6 bases and J by 3 bases, leaving 20 bases between them. The CDR3 runs 17 residues. CDR1 MNHEY and CDR2 SVGEGT come from the germline V gene. The CDR3 spells CASSLRRAGTANEKLFF. CDR3 in DNA: TGTGCCAGCAGCCTCCGAAGGGCCGGGACGGCTAATGAAAAACTGTTTTTT.

In its sample, this clonotype was seen many times. The chain carries TRBV3-2 and TRBJ2-4; the tabulated D call, TRBD1, remains unverified against the DNA. TRBV3-2 is noted as a pseudogene. The length of the CDR3 is 12 residues. The CDR3 protein is CASSLVGDIQYF. The DNA of the CDR3 is TGTGCCAGCAGCCTAGTGGGCGACATTCAGTACTTC.

This clonotype came up many times. The V call is TRBV5-4, the J call TRBJ2-7; D possibly corresponds to TRBD2 (6 bases). CDR1 and CDR2 (germline): SGHNT, YYREEE (reference sequence). The CDR3 covers 17 residues. Trimming removed 3 bases at V and 0 bases at J, with 19 bases between. The CDR3 protein is CASSSPWAGGSSYEQYF. The CDR3 DNA reads as TGTGCCAGCAGCTCCCCTTGGGCCGGGGGAAGCTCCTACGAGCAGTACTTC.

In this sample, this clonotype turned up many times. The rearrangement links TRBV27 to TRBJ2-7, with 11 bases fitting TRBD1. Per germline, CDR1 MNHEY and CDR2 SMNVEV (reference sequence). Trimming took 8 bases from V and 5 from J; bases not matched to a gene: 5. CDR3 length: 13 amino acids. The CDR3 loop reads CASLRTGGNEQYF. In nucleotides, the CDR3 is TGTGCCAGCCTACGGACAGGGGGCAACGAGCAGTACTTC.

The chain carries TRBV7-6 and TRBJ2-2; 9 nucleotides agree with TRBD1. This CDR3 contains 18 residues. The V segment lost 0 bases and the J segment 7 bases; nucleotides outside the gene matches: 12. Germline-derived CDR1 and CDR2 are SGHVS and FNYEAQ. The CDR3 DNA reads as TGTGCCAGCAGCTTAGCCCCCAGGGAACAGGGGGCTTTCGGGGAGCTGTTTTTT. Protein sequence: CASSLAPREQGAFGELFF.

This clonotype has a handful of counts. The rearrangement links TRBV7-2 to TRBJ1-2; the D is unclear. Germline V lookup: CDR1 SGHTA, CDR2 FQGNSA. Trimming removed 3 bases from V and 6 bases from J, with 11 bases in between. CDR3 length: 13 amino acids. The CDR3 sequence: CASSFSREDGYTF. The DNA for the CDR3 is TGTGCCAGCAGCTTTTCTCGCGAGGATGGCTACACCTTC.